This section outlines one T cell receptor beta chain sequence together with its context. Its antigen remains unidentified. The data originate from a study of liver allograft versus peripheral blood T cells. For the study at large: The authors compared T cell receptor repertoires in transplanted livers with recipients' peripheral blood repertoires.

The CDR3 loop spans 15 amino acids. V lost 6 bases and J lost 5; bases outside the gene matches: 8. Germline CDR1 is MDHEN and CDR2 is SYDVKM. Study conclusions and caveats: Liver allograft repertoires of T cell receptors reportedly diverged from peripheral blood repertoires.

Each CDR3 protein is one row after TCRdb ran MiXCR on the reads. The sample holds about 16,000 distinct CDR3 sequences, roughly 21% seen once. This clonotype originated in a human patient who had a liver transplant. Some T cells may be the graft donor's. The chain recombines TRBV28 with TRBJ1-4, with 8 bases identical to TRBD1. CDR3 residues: CASRSPDRGNEKLFF. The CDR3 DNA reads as TGTGCCAGCAGGTCCCCCGACAGGGGAAATGAAAAACTGTTTTTT.